This TCR beta chain was documented in a study of blood T cell repertoires in COVID-19. Background on the study: Samples representing acute and convalescent COVID-19 were sourced from the United States, Italy and Spain. Sources were T cells, B-cell-depleted T cells, or PBMCs; the material itself was cDNA or gDNA.

This clone was recorded once. Original analysis: Counts of nucleated cells, estimated from reference gene primer amplification, were obtained. Only in-frame clones appear in the TCRdb table, and some are missing; sequencing was by immunoSEQ multiplex PCR. V, J and clone size reflect that table, while D and trimming were determined from the DNA. The table has 100,000 to 150,000 clones, 70% to 90% seen once. CDR1 and CDR2 from the germline V gene are SGHTS and YDEGEE. V lost 4 bases and J 7 bases, leaving 23 bases between the germline ends. CDR3 length: 16 amino acids. The rearrangement links TRBV5-8 to TRBJ1-1; tentatively, D is TRBD1 (6 bases). The TCR sequence derives from a woman of 80 years or more with acute or convalescent COVID-19. Sequencing was carried out using peripheral blood. The CDR3, as DNA: TGTGCCAGCAGCCCTGGCATACAGGGTGCGGTAAATGAAGCTTTCTTT. Translated, it gives CASSPGIQGAVNEAFF.